One sample yielded the 15 T cell receptor beta chains listed below, sequenced in a study of radiation and T cells in renal cell carcinoma. Data came from immunoSEQ multiplex PCR; TCRdb stores just in-frame clones and leaves some out. The table has around 19,000 clones, about 54% seen once. Treatment meaning: 15 Gy SBRT to primary tumor, nephrectomy 4 weeks later. The material was tumor tissue, obtained from a patient whose treatment included radiotherapy and nephrectomy. The source is a man between 50 and 59 years old with renal cell carcinoma.

The table lists this clone with a few counts. The chain has TRBV11-3 and TRBJ1-6; D is undetermined. Between the trimmed V and J ends, which lost 10 bases and 4 bases, there was a span of 14 bases. Germline CDR1 reads SGHNT; CDR2 reads YENEEA. The CDR3 spans 14 residues. The CDR3 nucleotides are TGTGCCACCTCCTTCGGGAATTATAATTCACCCCTCCACTTT. Its protein product is CATSFGNYNSPLHF.

V and J are TRBV30 and TRBJ2-2, with D unclear. The V gene's germline CDR1 is GTSNPN and CDR2 SVGIG (reference sequence). V lost 0 bases to trimming and J lost 1 base, with 6 bases between them. The CDR3 has 14 amino acids. CDR3 protein: CAWSVSVNTGELFF. The CDR3 DNA reads as TGTGCCTGGAGTGTCTCCGTGAACACCGGGGAGCTGTTTTTT.

There are a few counts of this clone. The CDR3 here is CASSLFDRVSSGYTF. The DNA of the CDR3 is TGTGCCAGCAGCTTGTTCGACAGGGTGTCTTCCGGCTACACCTTC. V is TRBV5-4 and J is TRBJ1-2; 7 nucleotides match TRBD1. The CDR3 covers 15 residues. The germline gives CDR1 SGHNT, CDR2 YYREEE (reference sequence). V trimming: 1 base; J trimming: 8 bases; junction bases outside the gene matches: 11.

This clone has just a few counts. This chain links TRBV5-6 with TRBJ2-1; a possible D gene is TRBD2 (5 bases). The CDR3 extends over 15 amino acids. Germline V gene sequence: CDR1 SGHDT, CDR2 YYEEEE. The germline V and J ends were trimmed by 4 bases and 4 bases, with 15 bases remaining between them. CDR3 residues: CASSPGLFWYNEQFF. The DNA of the CDR3 is TGTGCCAGCAGCCCAGGACTGTTCTGGTACAATGAGCAGTTCTTC.

This clone occurred a few times. The V call is TRBV30, the J call TRBJ2-5; D remains unclear. The CDR3 length is 13 residues. V dropped 0 bases and J dropped 5 bases, with 10 bases sitting between them. CDR1 and CDR2 from the germline V gene are GTSNPN and SVGIG (reference sequence). The chain's CDR3 is CAWSVNAWETQYF. The CDR3 bases are TGTGCCTGGAGTGTAAATGCGTGGGAGACCCAGTACTTC.

The chain couples TRBV5-1 to TRBJ1-4; 8 positions match TRBD1. Germline-derived CDR1 and CDR2 are SGHRS and YFSETQ. This CDR3 contains 16 residues. The V and J ends lost 4 bases and 2 bases, in that order; junction bases with no gene match: 7. The CDR3 sequence is CASSATGGRTNEKLFF. The CDR3 nucleotides are TGCGCCAGCAGCGCAACAGGGGGTCGGACTAATGAAAAACTGTTTTTT.

This chain connects TRBV5-1 to TRBJ2-1; 8 bases line up with TRBD2. Germline CDR1 and CDR2: SGHRS and YFSETQ. V was pared by 0 bases and J by 2 bases, with 4 bases of the junction left unmatched. This CDR3 is built from 16 residues. CDR3 in amino acids: CASSLEPGGTYNEQFF. The CDR3 region has the DNA TGCGCCAGCAGCTTGGAGCCGGGAGGGACCTACAATGAGCAGTTCTTC.

The chain joins TRBV18 to TRBJ2-4; D is unclear. The germline V gene encodes CDR1 KGHSH and CDR2 LQKENI. This CDR3 is 16 amino acids long. V was clipped by 0 bases and J by 3 bases, with 12 bases between them. The DNA of the CDR3 is TGTGCCAGCTCACCACCGTCCACAGCAGGCAAAAACATTCAGTACTTC. Translation gives CASSPPSTAGKNIQYF.

The sample holds a few counts of this clone. V and J are TRBV7-3 and TRBJ1-1; tentative D call: TRBD1 (5 bases). Germline values: CDR1 SGHTA, CDR2 FQGTGA. This CDR3 comprises 15 residues. V lost 4 bases and J lost 3, with 15 bases in between. The CDR3 coding sequence is TGTGCCAGCAGCTCAGACGGGGGATCGGACACTGAAGCTTTCTTT. Translated, it gives CASSSDGGSDTEAFF.

The chain uses TRBV12-5 and TRBJ2-1; D remains unclear. Trimming cost V 3 bases and J 6 bases, with 0 bases left between them. The CDR3 contains 10 residues. Germline values: CDR1 LGHNT, CDR2 FRNRAP. CDR3 DNA sequence: TGTGCTAGTGGTTTCAATGAGCAGTTCTTC. It codes for CASGFNEQFF. The whole variable domain, remainder taken from reference TRBV12-5 and TRBJ2-1, is DARVTQTPRHKVTEMGQEVTMRCQPILGHNTVFWYRQTMMQGLELLAYFRNRAPLDDSGMPKDRFSAEMPDATLATLKIQPSEPRDSAVYFCASGFNEQFFGPGTRLTVL.

This clone was observed a handful of times. The chain links TRBV19 to TRBJ2-3; D is perhaps TRBD1 or TRBD2 (5 bases each). The length of the CDR3 is 13 residues. The V gene lost 9 bases and the J gene lost 2 bases, with 12 bases spanning the gap. Per the germline V gene, CDR1 is LNHDA and CDR2 is SQIVND (reference sequence). CDR3 residues: CASRDDSTDTQYF. CDR3 nucleotide sequence: TGTGCCAGCCGGGACGACTCCACAGATACGCAGTATTTT.

This chain joins TRBV5-4 and TRBJ2-7; D unresolved. Germline CDR1 SGHNT, CDR2 YYREEE (reference sequence). The length of the CDR3 is 13 residues. The V gene lost 5 bases and the J gene lost 2 bases, with 11 bases spanning the gap. The CDR3 is CASSSGRAYEQYF. The CDR3 coding sequence is TGTGCCAGCAGTTCCGGCAGAGCCTACGAGCAGTACTTC.

This clone has only a few counts. This chain joins TRBV7-9 and TRBJ1-2, with a weak D call TRBD1 (5 bases). V was shortened by 7 bases and J by 0 bases, with 12 bases between the two germline ends. CDR3 size: 14 residues. CDR1 is SEHNR and CDR2 is FQNEAQ in the germline V gene (reference sequence). CDR3 nucleotide sequence: TGTGCCAGCACGGGGGGAGCTTCTAACTATGGCTACACCTTC. Its translation is CASTGGASNYGYTF. Variable domain in full (rest from reference TRBV7-9 and TRBJ1-2): DTGVSQNPRHKITKRGQNVTFRCDPISEHNRLYWYRQTLGQGPEFLTYFQNEAQLEKSRLLSDRFSAERPKGSFSTLEIQRTEQGDSAMYLCASTGGASNYGYTFGSGTRLTVV.

This clone counts as medium-sized. The chain combines TRBV7-2 with TRBJ1-2; TRBD1 matches 7 bases. V dropped 3 bases and J dropped 6; count of bases not matched to a gene: 16. The CDR3 contains 17 residues. CDR1 and CDR2 (germline): SGHTA, FQGNSA. CDR3 coding DNA: TGTGCCAGCAGCTTTGGTTCGCGGGCAGGGGGGAATCATGGCTACACCTTC. Translated, it gives CASSFGSRAGGNHGYTF.

The chain recombines TRBV2 with TRBJ1-1, with D tentatively TRBD1 (5 bases). Germline-derived CDR1 and CDR2 are SNHLY and FYNNEI. The CDR3 contains 14 residues. Trimming took off 5 bases at V and 3 bases at J, with 13 bases between the two ends. CDR3 bases: TGTGCCAGCAGTCCGGGACCCACATACACTGAAGCTTTCTTT. Protein sequence: CASSPGPTYTEAFF.